This TCR beta chain was profiled in a study of blood T cell repertoires in COVID-19. There are 13 residues in the CDR3. Profiled with immunoSEQ multiplex PCR; TCRdb holds only in-frame clones, not every one. The sample records around 360,000 clones, 87% being singletons. Recovered participants had two consecutive negative NP/OP PCR tests, healthcare professional clearance, or symptom resolution. J is TRBJ2-7 and V is TRBV21-1; the DNA was not used to check the table's D call, TRBD1. TRBV21-1 is termed a pseudogene. This receptor was identified in a woman aged 30 to 39 who had recovered from COVID-19. The sequenced sample consisted of PBMCs or T cells enriched from blood (not recorded which). CDR3 residues: CASWSDRSHEQYF. CDR3 DNA sequence: TGTGCCAGCTGGTCGGACAGGTCCCACGAGCAGTACTTC.